This T cell receptor beta chain was identified during a study of blood T cell repertoires in COVID-19. Overall study: PBMCs, B-cell-depleted T cells, or T cells were the source of the cDNA or gDNA that made up the material.

CDR3 size: 20 residues. Germline-derived CDR1 and CDR2 are LGHNA and YSLEER. V lost 2 bases and J 2 bases, leaving 24 bases between the germline ends. Sequencing was performed with immunoSEQ multiplex PCR; in TCRdb, only in-frame clones are kept and a portion is missing. The repertoire holds fewer than 300,000 clones, with approximately 91% as singletons. The study drew participants aged roughly 18 to 95 years from some 23 US areas. Participant-given clinical history determined each cohort assignment. This sequence joins TRBV4-3 and TRBJ2-2, with D perhaps TRBD1 (5 bases). The sample comprised PBMCs or T cells enriched from blood (not recorded which). The receptor comes from a woman in her 40s with acute COVID-19. CDR3 region: CASSQIWLAGHPRNTGELFF. The CDR3 DNA reads TGCGCCAGCAGCCAAATTTGGTTGGCAGGGCATCCGCGAAACACCGGGGAGCTGTTTTTT.